These 16 T cell receptor beta chains came from one sample sequenced in a study of T cells after yellow fever vaccination. TCRdb redid the calling of the 5' RACE reads with MiXCR, one entry per CDR3 protein. This table has 500,000 to 650,000 distinct CDR3 sequences, roughly 13% appearing once. The input for sequencing was PBMCs, taken on the day of the yellow fever booster vaccination. The receptors here all came from a man aged 30-40 years who received the YFV17D yellow fever vaccine.

This clonotype was seen a few times. This chain uses TRBV5-6 with TRBJ2-2; D remains ambiguous. This CDR3 comprises 13 residues. Per germline, CDR1 SGHDT and CDR2 YYEEEE. V shed 4 bases and J shed 5 bases, with 9 bases lying between them. CDR3 bases: TGTGCCAGCAGCAGCAGGCAAACCGGGGAGCTGTTTTTT. It specifies CASSSRQTGELFF.

Ten or more counts support this clonotype. The CDR3 sequence: CAIMDFYGYTF. The DNA for the CDR3 is TGTGCTATCATGGACTTCTATGGCTACACCTTC. The rearrangement joins TRBV21-1 to TRBJ1-2. TRBV21-1 is classified as a pseudogene. The CDR3 extends over 11 amino acids.

This clonotype occurred a few times. The chain couples TRBV4-3 to TRBJ2-1; 10 bases align to TRBD2. V trimming: 0 bases; J trimming: 6 bases; junction bases outside the gene matches: 5. Germline assignment: CDR1 LGHNA and CDR2 YSLEER. CDR3 size: 16 residues. In DNA form, the CDR3 reads TGCGCCAGCAGCCAAGAATCGGGACTAGCGCTCAATGAGCAGTTCTTC. Translating gives CASSQESGLALNEQFF.

The CDR3 reads CASSEFGLALAETQYF. Written as DNA, the CDR3 is TGCGCCAGCTCTGAGTTCGGACTAGCTTTAGCCGAGACCCAGTACTTC. This rearrangement joins TRBV5-1 to TRBJ2-5; 8 bases line up with TRBD2. V was pared by 7 bases and J by 5 bases, with 16 bases of the junction left unmatched. The CDR3 length is 16 residues. Germline values: CDR1 SGHRS, CDR2 YFSETQ.

The chain couples TRBV4-3 to TRBJ2-1; D is undetermined. This CDR3 region has 14 residues. The germline V and J ends were trimmed by 1 base and 6 bases, with 10 bases remaining between them. CDR1 and CDR2 (germline): LGHNA, YSLEER. The CDR3 DNA reads TGCGCCAGCAGCCAAGGTTACTGGGCCAATGAGCAGTTCTTC. It specifies CASSQGYWANEQFF.

This clonotype was seen only a few times. CDR3 region: CASSIPGSGETQYF. Here the CDR3 DNA reads TGTGCCAGTAGTATCCCAGGTAGCGGAGAGACCCAGTACTTC. The chain couples TRBV19 to TRBJ2-5; D may be TRBD2 (6 bases). The germline V gene has CDR1 LNHDA and CDR2 SQIVND (reference sequence). V shed 3 bases and J shed 4 bases, with 12 bases lying between them. The CDR3 totals 14 residues.

V and J are TRBV7-9 and TRBJ2-6, with TRBD1 matching 7 bases. V lost 5 bases to trimming and J lost 3 bases; unmatched junction nucleotides: 10. Germline V gene sequence: CDR1 SEHNR, CDR2 FQNEAQ (reference sequence). There are 17 residues in the CDR3. The CDR3 DNA follows: TGTGCCAGCAGCCATCCGACAGGGCCTCTTGGGGCCAACGTCCTGACTTTC. Residues: CASSHPTGPLGANVLTF.

This chain uses TRBV20-1 with TRBJ2-2; D call uncertain. The CDR3 runs to 16 residues. The germline V and J ends were trimmed by 0 bases and 3 bases, with 14 bases remaining between them. The germline CDR1 and CDR2 sequences are DFQATT and SNEGSKA (reference sequence). CDR3 sequence reads: CSARDQGYRHTGELFF. CDR3 coding DNA: TGCAGTGCTAGAGATCAAGGGTACAGACACACCGGGGAGCTGTTTTTT.

V usage is TRBV7-8 and J usage is TRBJ2-3; TRBD2 matches at 11 bases. J lost 3 bases, V lost 6 bases, and 20 bases had no gene match. Per germline, CDR1 SGHVS and CDR2 FQNEAQ. The CDR3 length is 20 residues. DNA of the CDR3: TGTGCCAGCAGAACAAGGGCCACTAGCGGGAGTTTCGAACTTACAGATACGCAGTATTTT. It encodes CASRTRATSGSFELTDTQYF.

There are many counts of this clonotype. The genes are TRBV5-6 and TRBJ2-1; 10 bases fit TRBD2. CDR3 length equals 15 residues. The J segment lost 6 bases and the V segment lost 1 base, leaving 4 bases of the junction unmatched. Germline-derived CDR1 and CDR2 are SGHDT and YYEEEE. DNA for the CDR3: TGTGCCAGCAGCTTGATTAGCGGGAGGATCAATGAGCAGTTCTTC. Its protein is CASSLISGRINEQFF.

Here the CDR3 reads CASSARQGNTEAFF. For the CDR3, the DNA is TGTGCCAGCAGCGCCCGACAGGGGAACACTGAAGCTTTCTTT. The rearrangement links TRBV7-9 to TRBJ1-1; 7 nucleotides agree with TRBD1. The germline V gene has CDR1 SEHNR and CDR2 FQNEAQ (reference sequence). The junction had 4 bases not matched to a gene; V was cut back by 5 bases and J by 1 base. The CDR3 sequence is 14 residues long.

This clonotype was detected a few times. This chain uses TRBV7-2 with TRBJ2-5; 8 bases are shared with TRBD1. This CDR3 spans 16 amino acids. J gave up 5 bases and V 3 bases, and 11 bases lay outside the gene matches. CDR1 and CDR2 from the germline V gene are SGHTA and FQGNSA. CDR3 residues: CASSFGNSGGQETQYF. The CDR3 DNA reads TGTGCCAGCAGCTTTGGGAACTCAGGGGGCCAGGAGACCCAGTACTTC. The full variable domain, with the rest looked up from reference TRBV7-2 and TRBJ2-5, is GAGVSQSPSNKVTEKGKDVELRCDPISGHTALYWYRQSLGQGLEFLIYFQGNSAPDKSGLPSDRFSAERTGGSVSTLTIQRTQQEDSAVYLCASSFGNSGGQETQYFGPGTRLLVL.

This clonotype was picked up a small number of times. The chain links TRBV5-1 to TRBJ2-1, with 9 bases identical to TRBD2. The CDR3 spans 15 residues. Germline CDR1 reads SGHRS; CDR2 reads YFSETQ. With V trimmed by 5 bases and J by 4 bases, 7 bases remained unmatched. Here the CDR3 DNA reads TGCGCCAGCAGGGCCGGGACTAGCTCTTACAATGAGCAGTTCTTC. Amino acid sequence: CASRAGTSSYNEQFF.

This clonotype was seen more than once but under ten times. The chain couples TRBV18 to TRBJ1-3; no firm D call. This CDR3 contains 14 residues. Trimming took 6 bases from V and 4 from J, leaving 13 bases between them. Per germline, CDR1 KGHSH and CDR2 LQKENI. CDR3 protein: CASSPTPTGNTIYF. The CDR3 DNA follows: TGTGCCAGCTCGCCAACCCCCACGGGAAACACCATATATTTT.

This clonotype was observed a few times. The rearrangement links TRBV10-2 to TRBJ2-5; D possibly corresponds to TRBD2 (5 bases). This CDR3 is 14 amino acids long. The V end was cut by 10 bases, the J end by 4 bases, with 19 bases between. Germline CDR1 reads WSHSY; CDR2 reads SAAADI. The CDR3 sequence is CATVQTGNGETQYF. For the CDR3, the DNA is TGCGCCACCGTTCAAACGGGAAATGGAGAGACCCAGTACTTC.

This chain uses TRBV6-1 with TRBJ2-3; D unresolved. The CDR3 has 14 residues. V was clipped by 6 bases and J by 2 bases, with 12 bases between them. In germline, CDR1 is MNHNS, CDR2 SASEGT. CDR3 DNA sequence: TGTGCCAGCAGAACCGCCGACAACACAGATACGCAGTATTTT. Encoded protein: CASRTADNTDTQYF.